Below are 19 T cell receptor beta chains sequenced from a single sample in a study of blood T cells in healthy people across ages. Primed by a sample-barcoded 5' primer and a J-beta primer mix, a second PCR proceeded for about 7 to 11 cycles. TCRdb called the 5' RACE reads again in MiXCR, with one record for every CDR3 protein. In the table there are about 640,000 distinct CDR3 sequences, about 30% of which are singletons. Sequencing was carried out using blood. These receptors came from a woman at least 80 years old in good health.

This clonotype was recorded at least ten times. V is TRBV2 and J is TRBJ1-2; tentatively, D is TRBD1 (6 bases). Between the trimmed V and J ends, which lost 4 bases and 4 bases, there was a span of 13 bases. The CDR3 has 14 residues. CDR1 is SNHLY, CDR2 FYNNEI, per germline. CDR3 sequence reads: CASSGRTAAYGYTF. The CDR3 DNA sequence: TGTGCCAGCAGTGGGAGGACAGCTGCCTATGGCTACACCTTC.

The chain has TRBV5-1 and TRBJ2-7, with a tentative D call TRBD1 (5 bases). The CDR3 is 16 residues long. Germline lookup yields CDR1 SGHRS and CDR2 YFSETQ. Trimming stripped 2 bases from V and 5 bases from J, with 20 bases between. CDR3 sequence reads: CASSFGFMARVHEQYF. Written as DNA, the CDR3 is TGCGCCAGCAGCTTTGGCTTCATGGCCAGGGTTCACGAGCAGTACTTC.

This clonotype was seen repeatedly, ten times or more. The chain couples TRBV7-2 to TRBJ2-1, with TRBD2 matching 10 bases. The germline V gene has CDR1 SGHTA and CDR2 FQGNSA. Unmatched junction bases numbered 7, after V lost 0 bases and J lost 5 bases. There are 17 residues in the CDR3. DNA for the CDR3: TGTGCCAGCAGCTTAGCGGTGAGCGGGGGGGCGGACAATGAGCAGTTCTTC. As protein: CASSLAVSGGADNEQFF.

This clonotype was recorded at least ten times. This chain connects TRBV2 to TRBJ1-2; 7 positions match TRBD1. With 4 bases clipped from V and 3 bases from J, the junction kept 5 bases outside the gene matches. The CDR3 is made up of 14 amino acids. CDR1 and CDR2 from the germline V gene are SNHLY and FYNNEI. CDR3 coding DNA: TGTGCCAGCAGTGTTCGGGACAGCGACTATGGCTACACCTTC. It translates to CASSVRDSDYGYTF.

This clonotype showed up many times. The J gene is TRBJ2-5, the V gene TRBV3-1; 8 nucleotides match TRBD1. Germline V gene sequence: CDR1 LGHDT, CDR2 YNNKEL (reference sequence). This CDR3 spans 18 amino acids. The junction had 12 bases not matched to a gene; V was cut back by 3 bases and J by 0 bases. The CDR3 DNA reads as TGTGCCAGCAGCCATCTCGGGCCGGGACAGGAGTACCAAGAGACCCAGTACTTC. This gives the protein CASSHLGPGQEYQETQYF.

This clonotype came up a few times. The chain carries TRBV30 and TRBJ2-2; D possibly corresponds to TRBD1 (5 bases). This CDR3 is 12 amino acids long. Trimming stripped 5 bases from V and 4 bases from J, with 8 bases between. Germline V CDR1 and CDR2: GTSNPN, SVGIG (reference sequence). In DNA form, the CDR3 reads TGTGCCTGGGCAGGGCCCACCGGGGAGCTGTTTTTT. This sequence encodes CAWAGPTGELFF.

The genes are TRBV3-1 and TRBJ1-1; weak D call: TRBD1 (5 bases). The CDR3 runs 15 residues. V lost 4 bases and J 5 bases, leaving 17 bases between the germline ends. The V gene's germline CDR1 is LGHDT and CDR2 YNNKEL (reference sequence). DNA for the CDR3: TGTGCCAGCAGCCCCCGCCGGGGGGAGAGGACTGAAGCTTTCTTT. It yields the protein CASSPRRGERTEAFF.

This clonotype was counted once. V gene TRBV12-3 or TRBV12-4 combines with J gene TRBJ2-5; possibly TRBD1 or TRBD2 for D (5 bases each). The CDR3 covers 13 residues. The V and J ends lost 7 bases and 11 bases respectively, with 20 bases between them. CDR3 sequence (DNA): TGTGCCAGCAACCAATTGGGGGTGAATGAGCAGTACTTC. It translates to CASNQLGVNEQYF.

Only a few counts were recorded for this clonotype. The J gene is TRBJ2-6, the V gene TRBV12-5, with 7 bases fitting TRBD1. The germline V gene encodes CDR1 LGHNT and CDR2 FRNRAP. With V trimmed by 2 bases and J by 0 bases, 10 bases remained unmatched. The CDR3 sequence is 19 residues long. The CDR3 loop is CASGLTQQGLTSGANVLTF. The CDR3 region has the DNA TGTGCTAGTGGTTTGACCCAACAGGGGTTGACCTCTGGGGCCAACGTCCTGACTTTC. The variable domain in full, with the rest retrieved from reference TRBV12-5 and TRBJ2-6, is DARVTQTPRHKVTEMGQEVTMRCQPILGHNTVFWYRQTMMQGLELLAYFRNRAPLDDSGMPKDRFSAEMPDATLATLKIQPSEPRDSAVYFCASGLTQQGLTSGANVLTFGAGSRLTVL.

This clonotype appeared many times. The V call is TRBV5-1, the J call TRBJ2-3; possibly TRBD1 for D (5 bases). Germline-derived CDR1 and CDR2 are SGHRS and YFSETQ. The CDR3 runs to 16 residues. V dropped 4 bases and J dropped 4 bases, with 19 bases sitting between them. CDR3 DNA: TGCGCCAGCAGCATCAACAGGCCTAGGAGCGCAGATACGCAGTATTTT. Translation: CASSINRPRSADTQYF.

This clonotype was detected many times. The J gene is TRBJ1-2, the V gene TRBV12-3 or TRBV12-4, with TRBD1 matching over 7 bases. Trimming took 6 bases from V and 8 from J; bases not matched to a gene: 12. The CDR3 sequence is 14 residues long. The CDR3 nucleotides are TGTGCCAGCAGAGACAGGGTTAGGACGGGGGGCTACACCTTC. Protein sequence: CASRDRVRTGGYTF.

Comment on this clonotype: The germline gene is not matched at one end of the junction; a read error may be the cause. The CDR3 region has the DNA TGTGCCAGCAGGCTAGCAGATGCGCAGTATTTT. Its translation: CASRLADAQYF. V usage is TRBV12-3 or TRBV12-4 and J usage is TRBJ2-3; maybe TRBD2 (5 bases). This CDR3 comprises 11 residues.

The gene calls are TRBV3-1 and TRBJ1-3; D is unresolved. This CDR3 contains 16 residues. Germline values: CDR1 LGHDT, CDR2 YNNKEL (reference sequence). V shed 0 bases and J shed 0 bases, with 9 bases lying between them. This chain's CDR3 is CASSQDRGSSGNTIYF. The CDR3 DNA sequence: TGTGCCAGCAGCCAAGATCGCGGGAGCTCTGGAAACACCATATATTTT.

The genes are TRBV5-1 and TRBJ1-5; TRBD1 is a possible D gene (5 bases). The germline CDR1 and CDR2 sequences are SGHRS and YFSETQ. V lost 0 bases, J lost 0 bases, and 7 bases lay in between. The CDR3 covers 15 residues. The DNA for the CDR3 is TGCGCCAGCAGCTTGGGGACAAATAGCAATCAGCCCCAGCATTTT. It is translated as CASSLGTNSNQPQHF.

This clonotype has a count of ten or more. The V and J genes are TRBV10-3 and TRBJ2-3; D is undetermined. The CDR3 spans 14 residues. The ends were cut back, 7 bases at V and 6 bases at J, with 17 bases in the middle. Germline V gene lookup returns CDR1 ENHRY and CDR2 SYGVKD. The CDR3 spells CAITDSSGGDTQYF. In nucleotides, the CDR3 is TGTGCCATCACCGATAGCTCCGGCGGCGATACGCAGTATTTT.

The genes are TRBV6-2 or TRBV6-3 and TRBJ2-5; D perhaps matches TRBD2 (6 bases). V lost 6 bases to trimming and J lost 11 bases, with 19 bases between them. The CDR3 covers 13 residues. Germline V gene lookup returns CDR1 MNHEY and CDR2 SVGEGT. The CDR3 here is CASSPGLWNEQYF. The CDR3 DNA is TGTGCCAGCAGCCCGGGACTCTGGAATGAGCAGTACTTC.

This chain connects TRBV24-1 to TRBJ2-2; 7 bases fit TRBD1. The CDR3 has 16 residues. From germline, CDR1 is KGHDR and CDR2 SFDVKD. After removal of 4 bases from V and 4 bases from J, the junction contained 8 bases not matched to a gene. CDR3: CATSELKGAATGELFF. The CDR3 bases are TGTGCCACCAGTGAACTCAAGGGGGCCGCCACCGGGGAGCTGTTTTTT.

This clonotype has ten or more counts. The chain is built from TRBV13 and TRBJ2-4; 8 bases match TRBD1. The CDR3 consists of 16 residues. Germline CDR1 and CDR2: PRHDT and FYEKMQ (reference sequence). V lost 3 bases, J lost 3 bases, and 7 bases stayed unmatched. CDR3 sequence reads: CASSFTGGRGKNIQYF. For the CDR3, the DNA is TGTGCCAGCAGCTTCACAGGGGGACGCGGCAAAAACATTCAGTACTTC.

The chain joins TRBV28 to TRBJ2-7, with D possibly being TRBD1 or TRBD2 (5 bases each). Trimming took off 2 bases at V and 0 bases at J, with 23 bases between the two ends. Germline assignment: CDR1 MDHEN and CDR2 SYDVKM. The CDR3 has 19 amino acids. CDR3 DNA sequence: TGTGCCAGCAGTTTAGCCCTAGCCTTAGACAGACCGAGCTCCTACGAGCAGTACTTC. Translating it yields CASSLALALDRPSSYEQYF.